The 9 T cell receptor beta chains below all came from one sample that was sequenced in a study of T cell repertoires in cytomegalovirus infection. Each CDR3 protein is one row after TCRdb ran MiXCR on the reads. The sample has about 490,000 distinct CDR3 sequences; about 25% are singletons. Sequencing input: PBMCs. These receptors were taken from a human donor in good health (CMV status not recorded). Some clones in this sample may be carry-over from other donors' samples.

The chain joins TRBV6-2 or TRBV6-3 to TRBJ2-1, with 9 bases identical to TRBD2. This CDR3 comprises 15 residues. V was pared by 2 bases and J by 10 bases, with 9 bases of the junction left unmatched. CDR1 and CDR2 from the germline V gene are MNHEY and SVGEGT. The CDR3 bases are TGTGCCAGCAGTTACGGGGCGGGAGGGGCAAGGGAGCAGTTCTTC. It codes for CASSYGAGGAREQFF.

CDR3 protein: CASSYAGGYTGELFF. CDR3 in DNA: TGTGCCAGCAGTTATGCGGGAGGGTACACCGGGGAGCTGTTTTTT. The chain links TRBV6-5 to TRBJ2-2; 9 nucleotides agree with TRBD2. Germline V lookup: CDR1 MNHEY, CDR2 SVGAGI. V lost 3 bases, J lost 3 bases, and 2 bases stayed unmatched. CDR3 size: 15 residues.

The chain carries TRBV28 and TRBJ2-3, with D unresolved. The CDR3 has 11 amino acids. The V and J ends lost 11 bases and 6 bases respectively, with 12 bases between them. Germline V CDR1 and CDR2: MDHEN, SYDVKM. The CDR3: CAGSSGDTQYF. CDR3 coding DNA: TGTGCCGGTTCCTCTGGGGATACGCAGTATTTT.

The genes are TRBV24-1 and TRBJ1-5; possible D gene TRBD1, 5 bases. The V gene lost 2 bases and the J gene lost 1 base, with 11 bases spanning the gap. Germline loops: CDR1 KGHDR, CDR2 SFDVKD. This CDR3 region has 16 residues. CDR3 protein: CATSDSRGSSNQPQHF. The CDR3 DNA reads TGTGCCACCAGTGATTCTCGGGGGAGCAGCAATCAGCCCCAGCATTTT.

The J gene is TRBJ2-1, the V gene TRBV29-1; 8 bases line up with TRBD2. The CDR3 consists of 16 residues. Germline CDR1 is SQVTM and CDR2 is ANQGSEA. Losses at the gene ends were 1 base for V and 0 bases for J; bases not matched to a gene: 5. CDR3 nucleotide sequence: TGCAGCGTTGAAGGTTCGAGCGGGAGCTCCTACAATGAGCAGTTCTTC. Residues: CSVEGSSGSSYNEQFF.

This clonotype turned up a few times. The V gene is TRBV7-9, the J gene TRBJ1-3, with TRBD1 matching 8 bases. In germline, CDR1 is SEHNR, CDR2 FQNEAQ (reference sequence). This CDR3 contains 15 residues. V trimming: 5 bases; J trimming: 3 bases; junction bases outside the gene matches: 6. The CDR3 sequence is CASSPDREGGNTIYF. CDR3 DNA: TGTGCCAGCAGCCCGGACAGGGAAGGTGGAAACACCATATATTTT. The variable domain in full, with the rest retrieved from reference TRBV7-9 and TRBJ1-3, is DTGVSQNPRHKITKRGQNVTFRCDPISEHNRLYWYRQTLGQGPEFLTYFQNEAQLEKSRLLSDRFSAERPKGSFSTLEIQRTEQGDSAMYLCASSPDREGGNTIYFGEGSWLTVV.

V usage is TRBV20-1 and J usage is TRBJ2-1; tentative D call: TRBD2 (5 bases). The CDR3 runs to 15 residues. Per germline, CDR1 DFQATT and CDR2 SNEGSKA (reference sequence). Between the trimmed V and J ends, which lost 6 bases and 0 bases, there was a span of 15 bases. In nucleotides, the CDR3 is TGCAGTGCGACGGAGGCCCCTAGCTCCTACAATGAGCAGTTCTTC. This gives the protein CSATEAPSSYNEQFF.

This chain joins TRBV7-2 and TRBJ2-3, with 7 bases lining up with TRBD2. J was trimmed by 5 bases and V by 1 base; bases with no gene match: 6. The germline V gene encodes CDR1 SGHTA and CDR2 FQGNSA. This CDR3 contains 15 residues. The CDR3 loop is CASSLGGGVQDTQYF. The CDR3 nucleotides are TGTGCCAGCAGCTTAGGGGGGGGAGTCCAAGATACGCAGTATTTT.

This clonotype was counted many times. The rearrangement joins TRBV7-2 to TRBJ2-5; 13 nucleotides align to TRBD2. The CDR3 covers 16 residues. Germline loops: CDR1 SGHTA, CDR2 FQGNSA. Trimming removed 4 bases from V and 5 bases from J; junction bases left unmatched: 7. The CDR3 sequence: CASSSWTSGSVETQYF. DNA for the CDR3: TGTGCCAGCAGCTCCTGGACTAGCGGGAGTGTTGAGACCCAGTACTTC.